This T cell receptor beta chain stems from a study of blood T cell repertoires in COVID-19. Overall study: Samples representing acute and convalescent COVID-19 were sourced from the United States, Italy and Spain.

Profiling relied on immunoSEQ multiplex PCR, and the TCRdb table lists in-frame clones only, not all of them. The repertoire holds about 140,000 clones, with about four fifths as singletons. In this sample, this clone turned up once. V was clipped by 5 bases and J by 2 bases, with 25 bases between them. CDR3 length: 18 amino acids. Germline-derived CDR1 and CDR2 are LNHDA and SQIVND (reference sequence). This chain connects TRBV19 to TRBJ2-7, with D possibly matching TRBD2 (6 bases). This TCR was sampled from a man between 65 and 85 years old who had recovered from COVID-19. The sequenced sample consisted of peripheral blood. CDR3 coding DNA: TGTGCCAGTAGTGCCCGGTCGGGGCTCTTTTCGGGGGCCTACGAGCAGTACTTC. This encodes CASSARSGLFSGAYEQYF.